This T cell receptor beta chain was documented in a study of cytomegalovirus exposure and HLA in healthy donors. Germline-derived CDR1 and CDR2 are LNHDA and SQIVND (reference sequence). The CDR3 extends over 15 amino acids. J was trimmed by 4 bases and V by 7 bases; bases with no gene match: 9. Primers: 60 Vbeta forward and 13 Jbeta reverse. The protocol was immunoSEQ multiplex PCR, while the TCRdb copy is restricted to in-frame clones and leaves out a portion. The table includes roughly 70,000 clones, roughly 79% detected once. Specimen: PBMCs. The sequence derives from a man in his forties or fifties in good health and CMV-seronegative. This chain links TRBV19 with TRBJ1-5; 8 positions agree with TRBD1. The CDR3 is CASKSETGVNQPQHF. For the CDR3, the DNA is TGTGCCAGTAAGTCTGAGACAGGGGTGAATCAGCCCCAGCATTTT.